This passage covers 17 T cell receptor beta chains from one sample sequenced in a study of T cells in women clearing cervical HPV infection. Some clones are missing from TCRdb's copy, which holds only in-frame ones; the method was immunoSEQ multiplex PCR. Recorded for this sample: about 16,000 clones. The sample consisted of blood buffy coat. The receptors here all came from a woman between 18 and 70 years old with a cervical HPV16 infection that either progressed to CIN3+ or cleared (not recorded which).

As to this clone: The read terminates 3 residues before the CDR3 end, so the remaining end is supplied by the germline J gene. J is TRBJ2-1 and V is TRBV5-1; D not certain. V lost 0 bases, J lost 1 base, and 2 bases lay in between. Germline CDR1 and CDR2: SGHRS and YFSETQ. The length of the CDR3 is 13 residues. CDR3 DNA, as far as it was read: TGCGCCAGCAGCTTGGCTTCCTACAATGAG. Its protein is CASSLASYNE. The whole CDR3 region reads CASSLASYNEQFF.

Considering frequency, this clone is medium-sized. With the read ending 3 residues before the CDR3 end, the germline J gene is used to fill in that end. The V gene is TRBV2, the J gene TRBJ2-5, with TRBD1 matching 12 bases. The CDR3 sequence is 19 residues long. Germline V CDR1 and CDR2: SNHLY, FYNNEI. Unmatched junction bases numbered 12, after V lost 0 bases and J lost 4 bases. Partial CDR3 DNA: TGTGCCAGCAGTGAAGCTAGGGACAGGGGGCGATTTTGGGGAGAGACC. Its translation is CASSEARDRGRFWGET. The CDR3 as a whole reads CASSEARDRGRFWGETQYF.

As for this clone: The sequence runs out 3 residues before the end of the CDR3; the remainder is reconstructed from the germline J gene. The chain employs TRBV4-1 and TRBJ2-3; 7 nucleotides match TRBD2. With V trimmed by 4 bases and J by 2 bases, 6 bases remained unmatched. The CDR3 contains 15 residues. CDR1 and CDR2 from the germline V gene are MGHRA and YSYEKL. The sequenced part of the CDR3 DNA is TGCGCCAGCAGCCCGCTGGGACTATCCACAGATACG. Translated: CASSPLGLSTDT. The entire CDR3 reads CASSPLGLSTDTQYF.

As to this clone: The read terminates 3 residues before the CDR3 end, so the remaining end is supplied by the germline J gene. The V gene is TRBV6-2 or TRBV6-3, the J gene TRBJ2-7, with TRBD1 identical over 8 bases. Trimming took 7 bases from V and 2 from J; bases not matched to a gene: 10. There are 15 residues in the CDR3. Germline V gives CDR1 MNHEY, CDR2 SVGEGT. CDR3 region: CASIFQMTGAYEQYF. The part of the CDR3 DNA that was read is TGTGCCAGCATTTTCCAAATGACAGGGGCCTACGAG.

Turning to this clone: The CDR3 end falls 3 residues outside the read, so it is completed with the germline J gene. The chain links TRBV19 to TRBJ2-3, with 9 bases that match TRBD1. From germline, CDR1 is LNHDA and CDR2 SQIVND (reference sequence). The J segment lost 4 bases and the V segment lost 7 bases, leaving 6 bases of the junction unmatched. The CDR3 covers 14 residues. CDR3 DNA (partial): TGTGCCAGTAATACAGGGGGCCGCGCAGATACG. This translates into CASNTGGRADT. The whole CDR3 reads CASNTGGRADTQYF.

As to this clone: Read data end 3 residues before the CDR3 end; the end is taken from the germline J gene. The V call is TRBV6-1, the J call TRBJ1-2, with D possibly TRBD1 on 5 matching bases. V was shortened by 4 bases and J by 5 bases, with 8 bases between the two germline ends. The CDR3 is 12 residues long. Germline V gene sequence: CDR1 MNHNS, CDR2 SASEGT. CDR3 region: CASSAQGYGYTF. Partial CDR3 DNA: TGTGCCAGCAGTGCCCAGGGTTATGGC.

In regard to this clone: The read halts 3 residues ahead of the CDR3 end, with the missing end drawn from the germline J gene. The V and J genes are TRBV2 and TRBJ2-2; 7 nucleotides agree with TRBD1. In germline, CDR1 is SNHLY, CDR2 FYNNEI. This CDR3 contains 13 residues. Losses at the gene ends were 10 bases for V and 4 bases for J; bases not matched to a gene: 6. The sequenced CDR3 bases are TGTGCCACCCGGGGACAGCGCACCGGGGAG. Protein sequence: CATRGQRTGE. In full, the CDR3 is CATRGQRTGELFF.

As regards this clone: With the read ending 3 residues before the CDR3 end, the germline J gene is used to fill in that end. The chain couples TRBV5-1 to TRBJ2-1; the match to TRBD2 covers 12 bases. Germline-derived CDR1 and CDR2 are SGHRS and YFSETQ. J gave up 4 bases and V 4 bases, and 6 bases lay outside the gene matches. The CDR3 loop spans 16 amino acids. The CDR3 region is CASSILAGGLYNEQFF. The sequenced CDR3 bases are TGCGCCAGCAGCATCCTAGCGGGGGGGCTTTACAATGAG.

As to this clone: The read comes to an end 3 residues before the CDR3 does, leaving the germline J gene to fill in the end. The J gene is TRBJ2-5, the V gene TRBV6-2 or TRBV6-3; 7 bases match TRBD2. Trimming took 4 bases from V and 2 from J; bases not matched to a gene: 13. This CDR3 region has 17 residues. In germline, CDR1 is MNHEY, CDR2 SVGEGT. This chain's CDR3 is CASSLKRGELEQETQYF. The sequenced CDR3 bases are TGTGCCAGCAGTTTAAAGCGGGGCGAATTAGAACAAGAGACC.

As for this clone: Coverage ceases 3 residues before the CDR3 finishes, and the germline J gene fills in the end. The gene calls are TRBV6-1 and TRBJ2-3, with no clear D. The CDR3 totals 14 residues. Trimming took 4 bases from V and 5 from J, leaving 13 bases between them. Germline V gene sequence: CDR1 MNHNS, CDR2 SASEGT. CDR3 DNA (partial): TGTGCCAGCAGTGTCGTTCAATCGGGAGATACG. Its translation: CASSVVQSGDT. The full CDR3 sequence reads CASSVVQSGDTQYF.

A note on this clone: The read ends 3 residues before the CDR3 terminus; that terminus is restored from the germline J gene. This sequence joins TRBV10-3 and TRBJ2-7; possibly TRBD2 for D (6 bases). Trimming left V 4 bases short and J 0 bases short, with 10 bases between. The CDR3 covers 14 residues. Germline V gene sequence: CDR1 ENHRY, CDR2 SYGVKD. The part of the CDR3 DNA that was read is TGTGCCATCAGTGTGACTAGGGACTCCTACGAG. It codes for CAISVTRDSYE. The complete CDR3 reads CAISVTRDSYEQYF.

About this clone itself: The observed sequence ends 3 residues before the CDR3 terminus, with the missing tail filled in from the germline J gene. The genes are TRBV20-1 and TRBJ1-1; the D is unclear. CDR3 length: 15 amino acids. V lost 2 bases and J 1 base, leaving 14 bases between the germline ends. Germline CDR1 is DFQATT and CDR2 is SNEGSKA (reference sequence). The CDR3 bases that were read are TGCAGTGCTAGAAGGGCAGGAAACTCGAACACTGAA. Translation gives CSARRAGNSNTE. The entire CDR3 protein is CSARRAGNSNTEAFF.

In terms of frequency, this clone is medium-sized. The CDR3 end falls 3 residues outside the read, so it is completed with the germline J gene. The V and J genes are TRBV29-1 and TRBJ1-1; D perhaps matches TRBD1 (5 bases). The CDR3 is made up of 13 amino acids. CDR1 is SQVTM, CDR2 ANQGSEA, per germline. Trimming left V 7 bases short and J 5 bases short, with 17 bases between. Partial CDR3 DNA: TGCAGCGCCCCCGACTGGGGGGGAACTGAA. Translation: CSAPDWGGTE. Given in full, the CDR3 is CSAPDWGGTEAFF.

A note on this clone: The sequence runs out 3 residues before the end of the CDR3; the remainder is reconstructed from the germline J gene. The chain joins TRBV13 to TRBJ1-2, with D possibly matching TRBD1 (5 bases). The V gene's germline CDR1 is PRHDT and CDR2 FYEKMQ (reference sequence). CDR3 length equals 13 residues. V gave up 0 bases and J gave up 7 bases, with 9 bases separating them. CDR3 region: CASSLGGVGGYTF. The CDR3 DNA, read in part, is TGTGCCAGCAGCTTAGGAGGGGTCGGTGGC.

Note on this clone: The read stops 3 residues short of the end of the CDR3; the missing end is completed from the germline J gene. The chain employs TRBV5-1 and TRBJ2-1, with 10 bases identical to TRBD2. The CDR3 consists of 14 residues. CDR1 is SGHRS and CDR2 is YFSETQ in the germline V gene. Unmatched junction bases numbered 3, after V lost 0 bases and J lost 9 bases. The CDR3 reads CASSLEAGGLEQFF. Incomplete CDR3 DNA: TGCGCCAGCAGCTTGGAAGCGGGGGGGCTTGAG.

About this clone itself: The read ends 3 residues early relative to the CDR3; the germline J gene fills the gap. The chain is built from TRBV19 and TRBJ2-7; 7 bases are a match to TRBD2. V shed 8 bases, J shed 1 base, and the junction held 5 bases outside the gene matches. The CDR3 extends over 13 amino acids. Germline V gene sequence: CDR1 LNHDA, CDR2 SQIVND (reference sequence). The sequenced part of the CDR3 DNA is TGTGCCAGTGGTCCTAGCGGTTCCTACGAG. As protein: CASGPSGSYE. The whole CDR3 region reads CASGPSGSYEQYF.

Of note for this clone: The read finishes 3 residues shy of the CDR3 end, and the germline J gene is used to complete it. The chain recombines TRBV19 with TRBJ2-1; TRBD2 matches 15 bases. Unmatched junction bases numbered 3, after V lost 4 bases and J lost 2 bases. The CDR3 sequence is 17 residues long. Germline V gene sequence: CDR1 LNHDA, CDR2 SQIVND (reference sequence). CDR3 DNA (partial): TGTGCCAGTAGTAGGACTAGCGGGGGGGCCGCCTACAATGAG. It is translated as CASSRTSGGAAYNE. The whole CDR3 sequence reads CASSRTSGGAAYNEQFF.